Sequencing of this TCR beta chain was carried out in a study of CD8 T cells in ankylosing spondylitis. This clonotype has at least ten counts. What it binds is not known. The study, taken as a whole, reports: It appeared that ankylosing spondylitis blood was characterized by a TCR beta motif of fewer than ten highly homologous variants. Significantly higher representation of disease-linked clones was reported for matched ankylosing spondylitis synovial fluid.

TCRdb reprocessed the 5' RACE reads with MiXCR, giving one entry per CDR3 protein. Of about 510,000 distinct CDR3 sequences in the sample, approximately 5% were seen once. The CDR3 spans 16 residues. V lost 2 bases and J lost 7, with 18 bases in between. CDR1 is DFQATT, CDR2 SNEGSKA, per germline (reference sequence). This sequence originates from a male donor with ankylosing spondylitis. Sequencing was carried out using blood, either unsorted or a sorted T cell fraction (not recorded which). V is TRBV20-1 and J is TRBJ1-6; no clear D gene. This CDR3 is CSARSIRRGLNSPLHF. In DNA, the CDR3 is TGCAGTGCTAGAAGTATCCGGCGAGGGTTGAATTCACCCCTCCACTTT.